These 4 T cell receptor beta chains were sequenced from one sample in a study of control samples from healthy donors and cancer patients (dated by TCRdb to 2018 to 2020). The library was built by means of the immunoSEQ multiplex PCR assay. Entries here come from immuneACCESS through TCRdb and include only in-frame sequences with V and J called. Some clones fail to appear in such tables; in the studies checked, an unresolved V gene covers under half of the shortfall, and the cause of the remainder is unknown. The sample table shows about 220,000 clones, and roughly 94% are seen once. Jointly, the top ten make up roughly 1.6% of the sample. Specimen: blood. These TCRs come from a middle-aged man in good health.

This clone was seen once. This chain's CDR3 is CASSFFTGDSGNTIYF. CDR3 sequence (DNA): TGTGCCAGCAGTTTTTTTACAGGTGACTCTGGAAACACCATATATTTT. The chain links TRBV28 to TRBJ1-3; D is possibly TRBD1 (5 bases). This CDR3 spans 16 amino acids. CDR1 and CDR2 (germline): MDHEN, SYDVKM. With 3 bases removed from V and 0 bases from J, the gap between germline ends came to 12 bases.

This clone has just one count. This chain connects TRBV10-1 to TRBJ2-2, with 8 bases aligning to TRBD1. Germline CDR1 and CDR2: WNHNN and SYGVQD (reference sequence). V lost 7 bases and J lost 5; bases outside the gene matches: 9. CDR3 length: 15 amino acids. The CDR3 DNA follows: TGCGCCAGCACTAGAGACAGGGGTGGTACCGGGGAGCTGTTTTTT. Amino acids: CASTRDRGGTGELFF.

This sequence joins TRBV5-1 and TRBJ2-3; 8 positions agree with TRBD2. V shed 4 bases, J shed 2 bases, and the junction held 9 bases outside the gene matches. Germline CDR1 is SGHRS and CDR2 is YFSETQ. The CDR3 has 16 amino acids. This chain's CDR3 is CASSLIGGGNTDTQYF. CDR3 sequence (DNA): TGCGCCAGCAGCCTCATCGGCGGGGGGAACACAGATACGCAGTATTTT.

This rearrangement joins TRBV27 to TRBJ1-6; D uncertain. CDR1 is MNHEY, CDR2 SMNVEV, per germline (reference sequence). V dropped 2 bases and J dropped 10 bases, with 15 bases sitting between them. This CDR3 comprises 15 residues. The CDR3 sequence is CASSLAEGTGSPLHF. The CDR3 nucleotides are TGTGCCAGCAGTTTAGCGGAGGGAACCGGGTCACCCCTCCACTTT.